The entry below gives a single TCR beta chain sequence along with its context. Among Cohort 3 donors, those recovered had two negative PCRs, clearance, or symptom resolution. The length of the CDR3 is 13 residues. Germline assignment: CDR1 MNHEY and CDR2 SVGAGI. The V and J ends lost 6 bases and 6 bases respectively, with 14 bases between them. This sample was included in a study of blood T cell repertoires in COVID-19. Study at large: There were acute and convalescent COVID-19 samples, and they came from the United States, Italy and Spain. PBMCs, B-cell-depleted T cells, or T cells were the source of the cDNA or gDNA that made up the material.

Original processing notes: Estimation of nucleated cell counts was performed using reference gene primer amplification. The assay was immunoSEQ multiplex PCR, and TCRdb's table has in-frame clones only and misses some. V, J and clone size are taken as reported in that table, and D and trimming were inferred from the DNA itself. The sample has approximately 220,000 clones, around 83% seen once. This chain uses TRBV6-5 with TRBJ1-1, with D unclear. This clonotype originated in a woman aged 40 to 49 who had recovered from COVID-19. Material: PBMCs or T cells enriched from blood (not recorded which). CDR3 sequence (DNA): TGTGCCAGCAGAACTGGCGGCGGCCCTGAAGCTTTCTTT. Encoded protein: CASRTGGGPEAFF.